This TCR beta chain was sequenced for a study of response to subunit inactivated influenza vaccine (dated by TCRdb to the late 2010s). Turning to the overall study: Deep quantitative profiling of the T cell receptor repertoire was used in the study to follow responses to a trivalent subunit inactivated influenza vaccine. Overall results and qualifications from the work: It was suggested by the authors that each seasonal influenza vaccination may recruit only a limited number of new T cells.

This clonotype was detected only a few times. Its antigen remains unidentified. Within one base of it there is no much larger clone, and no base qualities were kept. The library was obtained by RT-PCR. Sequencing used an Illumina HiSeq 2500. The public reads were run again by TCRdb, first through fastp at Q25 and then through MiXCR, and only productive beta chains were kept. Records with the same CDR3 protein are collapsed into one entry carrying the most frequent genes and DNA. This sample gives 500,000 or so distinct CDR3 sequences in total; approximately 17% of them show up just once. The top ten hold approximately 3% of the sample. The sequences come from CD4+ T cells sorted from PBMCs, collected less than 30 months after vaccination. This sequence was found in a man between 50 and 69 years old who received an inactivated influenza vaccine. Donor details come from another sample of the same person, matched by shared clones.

The CDR3 region has the sequence CASSSTGAVTEAFF. At the DNA level, the sequence is TGTGCCAGCAGCTCAACAGGGGCGGTCACTGAAGCTTTCTTT. The chain was built from TRBV6-1 and TRBJ1-1; TRBD1 matches 7 bases in the middle. The germline V gene yields MNHNS for CDR1 and SASEGT for CDR2. Trimming accounts for 6 bases at V and 4 bases at J, while the number of junction bases matched to no gene is 8. CDR3 length: 14 amino acids, cysteine to phenylalanine. Of all the DNA, just the CDR3 is kept, 42 bases in frame from base 1.